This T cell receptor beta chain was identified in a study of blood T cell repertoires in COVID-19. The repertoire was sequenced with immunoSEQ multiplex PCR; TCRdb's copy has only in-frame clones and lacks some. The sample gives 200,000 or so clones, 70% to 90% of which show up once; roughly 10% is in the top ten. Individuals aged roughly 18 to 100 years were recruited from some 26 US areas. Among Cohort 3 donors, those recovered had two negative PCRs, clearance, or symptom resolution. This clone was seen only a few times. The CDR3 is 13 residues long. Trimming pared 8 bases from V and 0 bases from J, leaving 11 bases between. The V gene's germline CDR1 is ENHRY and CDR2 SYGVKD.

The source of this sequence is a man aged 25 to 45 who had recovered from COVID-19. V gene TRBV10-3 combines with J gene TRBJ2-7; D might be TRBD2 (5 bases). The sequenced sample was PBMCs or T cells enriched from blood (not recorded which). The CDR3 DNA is TGTGCCATCGGGAGAGGTCTCTCCTACGAGCAGTACTTC. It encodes CAIGRGLSYEQYF.